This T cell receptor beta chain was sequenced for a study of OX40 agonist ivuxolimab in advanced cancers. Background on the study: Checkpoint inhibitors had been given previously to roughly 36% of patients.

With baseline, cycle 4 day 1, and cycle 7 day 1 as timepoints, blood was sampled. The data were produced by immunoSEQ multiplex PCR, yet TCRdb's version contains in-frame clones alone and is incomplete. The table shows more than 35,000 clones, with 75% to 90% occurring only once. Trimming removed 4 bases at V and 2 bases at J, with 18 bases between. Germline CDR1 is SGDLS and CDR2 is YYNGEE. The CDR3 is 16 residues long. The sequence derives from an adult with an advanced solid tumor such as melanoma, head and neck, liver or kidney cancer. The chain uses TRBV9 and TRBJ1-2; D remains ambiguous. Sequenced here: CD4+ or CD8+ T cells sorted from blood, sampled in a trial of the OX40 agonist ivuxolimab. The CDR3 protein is CASSSGPEPSNYGYTF. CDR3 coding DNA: TGTGCCAGCAGCTCCGGACCGGAGCCGTCGAACTATGGCTACACCTTC.